Given below is one T cell receptor beta chain in context. No antigen is known for it. No qualities accompany the bases; no much larger clone lies one base away. These data originate in a study of T cells in tumors after PD-1 blockade (dated 2019 in TCRdb). Study-wide context: Patients were excluded if they had prior checkpoint blockade, use of systemic immunosuppressants, or recent radiotherapy or other anti-cancer therapy within 4 weeks. Paired single-cell RNA and TCR sequencing was performed on site-matched tumors from BCC or SCC patients before and after anti-PD-1 therapy. RECIST version 1.1 was used to evaluate clinical response. Bulk TCR sequencing was performed on roughly eleven peripheral blood samples from four to six patients to compare blood and tumor clonotypes. Treatment consisted of either cemiplimab 350 mg every 2 weeks or pembrolizumab 200 mg every 3 weeks. A subset of patients also received ongoing daily vismodegib 150 mg during anti-PD-1 treatment. Peripheral blood samples averaged about 110,000 TCR templates (range roughly 22,000-290,000) and 35,000 to 40,000 unique clonotypes. On the study overall, not on this receptor specifically: About 42% of tumor TCR clonotypes were found in blood, and some novel exhausted tumor clones appeared in pre-treatment blood, suggesting peripheral recruitment. Where the novel T cell clones came from was not determined, and possible sources could include lymphoid organs or rare unexpanded clones inside the tumor or in the tumor periphery.

Measured from the cysteine to the phenylalanine, the CDR3 is 16 residues long. CDR3 DNA only is kept here, 48 bases in frame from base 1. Trimming leaves V shorter by 5 bases and J shorter by 3 bases, with the junction holding 9 bases beyond the gene matches. The germline V gene gives CDR1 as SGHVS and CDR2 as FQNEAQ. Deep TCRbeta sequencing was performed with the immunoSEQ platform. The paper's processing steps were these. Only productive rearrangements were exported from the immunoSEQ Analyzer for downstream analysis. T cell phenotypes were assigned to bulk TCRbeta clonotypes by matching the clonotypes to single-cell RNA+TCR-seq clones with the same TCRbeta sequence. Tumor enrichment of a clone was calculated by dividing the clone's tumor frequency by the clone's PBMC frequency, both taken from bulk TCR sequencing. TCRs were sorted with GLIPH into specificity groups, meaning clusters of distinct TCRs that share CDR3 motifs and likely recognize common antigens. TCRdb carries this immuneACCESS record with in-frame sequences only. Its versions omit some clonotypes, under half of them owing to an unresolved V gene in the studies checked, with the rest unexplained. The V and J calls and clone size were taken over from that table, and D and trimming were inferred from the DNA. This sample holds about 33,000 clones; around 80% were observed only once. The ten most abundant clones make up under 40% of the sample.

In light of the paper, this sample's time point label describes: before anti-PD-1 therapy. For bulk TCRbeta sequencing, genomic DNA was extracted from tumor biopsies or peripheral blood, and input amounts ranged from roughly 550 ng to 6,004 ng. Every patient had histologically proven advanced or metastatic basal or squamous cell carcinoma and was a poor candidate for surgical resection. Of the roughly 10 patients in the basal cell carcinoma cohort, several underwent bulk tumor TCR sequencing. Rearrangement joined TRBV7-8 to TRBJ1-3, with 8 junctional bases fitting TRBD1. The material sequenced was PBMCs, taken before anti-PD-1 treatment. The source is a human donor with basal cell carcinoma. The CDR3 sequence is CASSLLETGVGNTIYF. The sequenced DNA is TGTGCCAGCAGCCTTTTGGAGACAGGGGTTGGAAACACCATATATTTT.